Below, 8 T cell receptor beta chains from the same sample are listed, as sequenced in a study of blood T cell repertoires in COVID-19. Method: immunoSEQ multiplex PCR; TCRdb's copy keeps in-frame clones and lacks some. The sample lists 250,000 to 350,000 clones; approximately 89% were seen once. Input material: peripheral blood. The receptors originated from a woman aged 60-70 years with acute or convalescent COVID-19.

The chain links TRBV6-2 or TRBV6-3 to TRBJ1-1; 9 bases are shared with TRBD1. From germline, CDR1 is MNHEY and CDR2 SVGEGT. The CDR3 loop spans 16 amino acids. The V and J ends lost 2 bases and 5 bases, in that order; junction bases with no gene match: 9. CDR3 loop: CASSYTSGQGGTEAFF. Here the CDR3 DNA reads TGTGCCAGCAGTTACACATCGGGACAGGGAGGGACTGAAGCTTTCTTT.

This clone has just a few counts. The rearrangement joins TRBV4-1 to TRBJ2-1; D is possibly TRBD2 (7 bases). V dropped 7 bases and J dropped 9 bases, with 22 bases sitting between them. The CDR3 contains 15 residues. Germline values: CDR1 MGHRA, CDR2 YSYEKL. CDR3 loop: CASTQKEGGASEQFF. The CDR3 coding sequence is TGCGCCAGCACCCAGAAGGAGGGGGGGGCCAGTGAGCAGTTCTTC.

V is TRBV3-1 (or the pseudogene TRBV3-2) and J is TRBJ1-2; no reliable D call. Germline CDR1 LGHDT, CDR2 YNNKEL (reference sequence). With 4 bases removed from V and 3 bases from J, the gap between germline ends came to 9 bases. CDR3 length equals 13 residues. Written as DNA, the CDR3 is TGTGCCAGCAGCCTTACAGCGGACTATGGCTACACCTTC. Translated: CASSLTADYGYTF.

This clone was seen a single time. The CDR3 here is CASSLAGAYNEQFF. As DNA, the CDR3 is TGTGCCAGCAGCCTAGCGGGAGCCTACAATGAGCAGTTCTTC. The chain has TRBV6-4 and TRBJ2-1, with TRBD2 identical over 10 bases. Germline V gene lookup returns CDR1 MRHNA and CDR2 SNTAGT. The CDR3 spans 14 residues. V shed 6 bases and J 2 bases; nucleotides not matched to a gene: 1.

The chain employs TRBV5-1 and TRBJ2-1; 9 bases are shared with TRBD1. The CDR3 consists of 15 residues. V trimming: 5 bases; J trimming: 6 bases; junction bases outside the gene matches: 9. Germline V gene sequence: CDR1 SGHRS, CDR2 YFSETQ. CDR3 in DNA: TGCGCCAGCAGGTCGGGGGACAGGGTGGCCAATGAGCAGTTCTTC. This encodes CASRSGDRVANEQFF.

The J gene is TRBJ1-2, the V gene TRBV27; 7 bases are a match to TRBD1. Germline trimming cut 6 bases from V and 7 bases from J; bases unmatched to any gene: 8. The germline CDR1 and CDR2 sequences are MNHEY and SMNVEV (reference sequence). This CDR3 region has 13 residues. CDR3: CASRDDRVGGYTF. The CDR3 DNA reads as TGTGCCAGCAGAGACGACAGGGTGGGTGGCTACACCTTC.

V usage is TRBV5-1 and J usage is TRBJ1-5; TRBD1 might be the D (5 bases). V was pared by 4 bases and J by 4 bases, with 12 bases between. This CDR3 has 14 residues. Germline CDR1 and CDR2: SGHRS and YFSETQ. The CDR3 sequence: CASSPTGGNQPQHF. As DNA, the CDR3 is TGCGCCAGCAGCCCCACGGGGGGTAATCAGCCCCAGCATTTT. Filled out from reference TRBV5-1 and TRBJ1-5, the complete variable domain reads KAGVTQTPRYLIKTRGQQVTLSCSPISGHRSVSWYQQTPGQGLQFLFEYFSETQRNKGNFPGRFSGRQFSNSRSEMNVSTLELGDSALYLCASSPTGGNQPQHFGDGTRLSIL.

The chain employs TRBV6-5 and TRBJ2-5, with a weak D call TRBD2 (6 bases). The CDR3 extends over 14 amino acids. Germline V gene data show CDR1 as MNHEY and CDR2 as SVGAGI. V was clipped by 5 bases and J by 1 base, with 11 bases between them. The CDR3 loop reads CASSQLGGQETQYF. The CDR3 DNA reads TGTGCCAGCAGTCAGCTCGGGGGCCAAGAGACCCAGTACTTC.